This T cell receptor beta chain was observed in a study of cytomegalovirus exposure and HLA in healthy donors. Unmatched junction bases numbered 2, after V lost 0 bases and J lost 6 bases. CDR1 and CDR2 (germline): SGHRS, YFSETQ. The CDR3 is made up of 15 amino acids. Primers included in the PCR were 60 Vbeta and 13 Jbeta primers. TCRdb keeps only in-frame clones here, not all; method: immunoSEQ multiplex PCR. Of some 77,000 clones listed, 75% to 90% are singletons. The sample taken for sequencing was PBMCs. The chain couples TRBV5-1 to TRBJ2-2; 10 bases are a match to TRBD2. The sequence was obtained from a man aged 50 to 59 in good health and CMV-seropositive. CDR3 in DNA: TGCGCCAGCAGCTTGGTAGCGGGAGGTTCCGGGGAGCTGTTTTTT. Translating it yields CASSLVAGGSGELFF.